This T cell receptor beta chain was obtained from a study of blood T cells in healthy people across ages. This clonotype was seen more than once but under ten times. Its target is unknown. The study, taken as a whole, reports: PBMCs left unsorted prevented a conclusive naive versus antigen-experienced comparison.

Germline values: CDR1 LGHNA, CDR2 YSLEER. The CDR3 covers 14 residues. The V and J ends lost 1 base and 7 bases respectively, with 13 bases between them. Using a J-beta primer mix together with a sample-barcoded 5' primer, a second PCR was run for 7 to 11 cycles. Paired-end reads containing CDR3 totaled no fewer than 2.5 million for each sample. One entry per CDR3 protein, called by TCRdb with MiXCR from the 5' RACE reads. Here the sample spans some 890,000 distinct CDR3 sequences, roughly 29% being singletons. Isolation yielded PBMCs, at least 7 million per sample, in every case. These data also featured in a second study, about T cells of mothers and their children. From that second work: Using approximately 1.6 ug per 15 ul, all extracted RNA underwent cDNA synthesis.

The sequence was obtained from a woman in her thirties or forties in good health. The J gene is TRBJ1-2, the V gene TRBV4-3; D gene uncertain. The material sequenced was blood. The CDR3 spells CASSQASGLSGYTF. DNA of the CDR3: TGCGCCAGCAGCCAAGCCTCGGGGTTAAGTGGCTACACCTTC.